This entry lists 27 T cell receptor beta chains sequenced from one sample in a study of OX40 agonist ivuxolimab in advanced cancers. Libraries were prepared by immunoSEQ multiplex PCR; TCRdb keeps only in-frame clonotypes and omits some of them. The data hold tens of thousands of clones, with around 86% observed a single time. The sequences come from CD4+ or CD8+ T cells sorted from blood, collected in a trial of the OX40 agonist ivuxolimab. These receptors originate from an adult with an advanced solid tumor such as melanoma, head and neck, liver or kidney cancer.

The chain combines TRBV6-1 with TRBJ1-1; no clear D gene. This CDR3 comprises 14 residues. Per germline, CDR1 MNHNS and CDR2 SASEGT. Trimming took off 7 bases at V and 5 bases at J, with 17 bases between the two ends. In nucleotides, the CDR3 is TGTGCCAGCACCTCCGGGGTCATCCCGACTGAAGCTTTCTTT. Its protein product is CASTSGVIPTEAFF.

V usage is TRBV13 and J usage is TRBJ2-1, with D maybe TRBD1 (5 bases). V lost 5 bases, J lost 2 bases, and 13 bases lay in between. The CDR3 runs to 15 residues. From germline, CDR1 is PRHDT and CDR2 FYEKMQ (reference sequence). CDR3 DNA sequence: TGTGCCAGCAGCCCCCGGAAGGGGCCCTACAATGAGCAGTTCTTC. It translates to CASSPRKGPYNEQFF.

The chain combines TRBV4-3 with TRBJ2-5; 12 bases align to TRBD2. The V segment lost 3 bases and the J segment 5 bases; nucleotides outside the gene matches: 7. The CDR3 is made up of 16 amino acids. CDR1 and CDR2 from the germline V gene are LGHNA and YSLEER. CDR3 in amino acids: CASSQASGGARETQYF. The DNA of the CDR3 is TGCGCCAGCAGCCAGGCTAGCGGGGGGGCCCGGGAGACCCAGTACTTC.

The chain combines TRBV7-8 with TRBJ2-7; D remains ambiguous. The CDR3 runs 12 residues. Between the trimmed V and J ends, which lost 5 bases and 9 bases, there was a span of 14 bases. Germline loops: CDR1 SGHVS, CDR2 FQNEAQ. The CDR3 DNA reads TGTGCCAGCAGCCTAACCCCTTTGGGGCAGTACTTC. It specifies CASSLTPLGQYF.

This clone was observed many times. The chain recombines TRBV18 with TRBJ2-7; 8 bases align to TRBD1. Per germline, CDR1 KGHSH and CDR2 LQKENI. This CDR3 is built from 15 residues. V shed 1 base and J 0 bases; nucleotides not matched to a gene: 2. CDR3 bases: TGTGCCAGCTCACCACAGGGACAGGCCTCCTACGAGCAGTACTTC. Protein: CASSPQGQASYEQYF.

This chain connects TRBV5-8 to TRBJ2-1, with D perhaps matching TRBD1 or TRBD2 (6 bases each). The CDR3 consists of 13 residues. Germline assignment: CDR1 SGHTS and CDR2 YDEGEE. Trimming shortened V by 2 bases and J by 8 bases, and 11 bases separated the two germline ends. The CDR3 nucleotides are TGTGCCAGCAGCTTAGTGGGGGGCTATGAGCAGTTCTTC. It translates to CASSLVGGYEQFF.

This chain joins TRBV28 and TRBJ2-3; D is possibly TRBD1 (6 bases). The CDR3 is 14 amino acids. Deletions cut 5 bases from V and 2 bases from J, with 11 bases between. The germline gives CDR1 MDHEN, CDR2 SYDVKM. For the CDR3, the DNA is TGTGCCAGCAGTCTCCCGGGACACACAGATACGCAGTATTTT. The encoded protein is CASSLPGHTDTQYF. Complete variable domain (other parts from reference TRBV28 and TRBJ2-3): DVKVTQSSRYLVKRTGEKVFLECVQDMDHENMFWYRQDPGLGLRLIYFSYDVKMKEKGDIPEGYSVSREKKERFSLILESASTNQTSMYLCASSLPGHTDTQYFGPGTRLTVL.

This rearrangement joins TRBV25-1 to TRBJ1-1; D uncertain. The CDR3 consists of 14 residues. CDR1 is MGHDK, CDR2 SYGVNS, per germline. The V end lost 4 bases, the J end lost 0 bases, and 9 bases lay between the germline ends. CDR3 DNA: TGTGCCAGCAGTGGGTGGCAGGTGAACACTGAAGCTTTCTTT. Protein: CASSGWQVNTEAFF.

V usage is TRBV11-2 and J usage is TRBJ2-7, with D possibly being TRBD2 (6 bases). V dropped 4 bases and J dropped 5 bases, with 9 bases sitting between them. From germline, CDR1 is SGHAT and CDR2 FQNNGV. The CDR3 is 12 residues long. The CDR3 spells CASSSRGNEQYF. For the CDR3, the DNA is TGTGCCAGCAGCTCTCGGGGGAACGAGCAGTACTTC.

V and J are TRBV4-1 and TRBJ2-2; weak D call: TRBD1 (5 bases). The CDR3 has 13 residues. Germline CDR1 reads MGHRA; CDR2 reads YSYEKL. V was pared by 8 bases and J by 0 bases, with 7 bases between. CDR3 sequence: CASGAANTGELFF. CDR3 nucleotides: TGCGCCAGCGGGGCGGCGAACACCGGGGAGCTGTTTTTT.

The chain joins TRBV7-3 to TRBJ2-5; D gene uncertain. Germline V gives CDR1 SGHTA, CDR2 FQGTGA. V was pared by 0 bases and J by 5 bases, with 10 bases between. The CDR3 extends over 14 amino acids. As DNA, the CDR3 is TGTGCCAGCAGCTTAACGGGGAAGGGCGAGACCCAGTACTTC. Amino acid sequence: CASSLTGKGETQYF. Complete variable domain (other parts from reference TRBV7-3 and TRBJ2-5): GAGVSQTPSNKVTEKGKYVELRCDPISGHTALYWYRQSLGQGPEFLIYFQGTGAADDSGLPNDRFFAVRPEGSVSTLKIQRTERGDSAVYLCASSLTGKGETQYFGPGTRLLVL.

J is TRBJ1-5 and V is TRBV19; D unresolved. V was clipped by 6 bases and J by 7 bases, with 10 bases between them. The CDR3 loop spans 12 amino acids. Germline CDR1 and CDR2: LNHDA and SQIVND (reference sequence). CDR3 DNA sequence: TGTGCCAGTAGCCTTGTAGGGCAGCCCCAGCATTTT. This encodes CASSLVGQPQHF.

The V call is TRBV7-9, the J call TRBJ1-2, with TRBD1 identical over 8 bases. Germline V gene sequence: CDR1 SEHNR, CDR2 FQNEAQ (reference sequence). The CDR3 covers 14 residues. J gave up 8 bases and V 5 bases, and 10 bases lay outside the gene matches. CDR3 in DNA: TGTGCCAGCAGCCGCCGGGCAGGGGGCGGAGGCTACACCTTC. Its translation is CASSRRAGGGGYTF.

This clone was seen a single time. CDR3 region: CASSPVSNQPQHF. The CDR3 nucleotides are TGTGCCAGTAGTCCCGTGAGTAATCAGCCCCAGCATTTT. V and J are TRBV19 and TRBJ1-5, with D uncertain. This CDR3 region has 13 residues. Germline CDR1 LNHDA, CDR2 SQIVND (reference sequence). Trimming cost V 5 bases and J 4 bases, with 9 bases left between them.

V usage is TRBV9 and J usage is TRBJ1-1, with D hard to call. V was cut by 0 bases and J by 2 bases, with 11 bases left in between. Germline CDR1 and CDR2: SGDLS and YYNGEE. The CDR3 is made up of 15 amino acids. The CDR3 protein is CASSVDVLGNTEAFF. In DNA, the CDR3 is TGTGCCAGCAGCGTAGATGTGCTTGGAAACACTGAAGCTTTCTTT.

DNA for the CDR3: TGTGCCAGCACCGCGCCCGTGGACAGGGCTAAAGAGACCCAGTACTTC. It yields the protein CASTAPVDRAKETQYF. V and J are TRBV5-6 and TRBJ2-5; 8 nucleotides match TRBD1. V gave up 6 bases and J gave up 3 bases; unmatched junction bases: 13. Germline CDR1 SGHDT, CDR2 YYEEEE. There are 16 residues in the CDR3. The whole variable domain, remainder taken from reference TRBV5-6 and TRBJ2-5, is DAGVTQSPTHLIKTRGQQVTLRCSPKSGHDTVSWYQQALGQGPQFIFQYYEEEERQRGNFPDRFSGHQFPNYSSELNVNALLLGDSALYLCASTAPVDRAKETQYFGPGTRLLVL.

V is TRBV29-1 and J is TRBJ1-3; D not certain. The CDR3 extends over 13 amino acids. Germline lookup yields CDR1 SQVTM and CDR2 ANQGSEA. V was pared by 0 bases and J by 2 bases, with 5 bases between. The CDR3, as DNA: TGCAGCGTTGAAGATATAGCTGGAAACACCATATATTTT. Amino acids: CSVEDIAGNTIYF. The variable domain in full, completed from reference TRBV29-1 and TRBJ1-3, reads SAVISQKPSRDICQRGTSLTIQCQVDSQVTMMFWYRQQPGQSLTLIATANQGSEATYESGFVIDKFPISRPNLTFSTLTVSNMSPEDSSIYLCSVEDIAGNTIYFGEGSWLTVV.

The chain has TRBV2 and TRBJ1-2; possibly TRBD1 for D (5 bases). V gave up 6 bases and J gave up 2 bases, with 16 bases separating them. Germline V gives CDR1 SNHLY, CDR2 FYNNEI. The length of the CDR3 is 15 residues. The CDR3 DNA reads as TGTGCCAGCAGGAAACAGGCTCAGGCCAACTATGGCTACACCTTC. Amino acid sequence: CASRKQAQANYGYTF.

V usage is TRBV29-1 and J usage is TRBJ2-3; D gene uncertain. CDR1 and CDR2 (germline): SQVTM, ANQGSEA. Trimming shortened V by 1 base and J by 4 bases, and 3 bases separated the two germline ends. CDR3 length: 11 amino acids. For the CDR3, the DNA is TGCAGCGTTGAAGGGCCAGATACGCAGTATTTT. It yields the protein CSVEGPDTQYF.

CDR3 nucleotides: TGTGCCAGCAGTGGGCTTGGGCAGGACCTTGCAACTAATGAAAAACTGTTTTTT. This encodes CASSGLGQDLATNEKLFF. The chain has TRBV27 and TRBJ1-4; D is uncertain. CDR1 is MNHEY and CDR2 is SMNVEV in the germline V gene (reference sequence). This CDR3 is 18 amino acids long. V was shortened by 5 bases and J by 0 bases, with 19 bases between the two germline ends.

The chain joins TRBV13 to TRBJ1-1; 8 bases align to TRBD1. Germline CDR1 PRHDT, CDR2 FYEKMQ (reference sequence). V was clipped by 1 base and J by 10 bases; unmatched bases: 14. The CDR3 is made up of 16 amino acids. The CDR3 DNA follows: TGTGCCAGCAGCTTAGAAATCCGGACAGGGCCGCGTGGAGCTTTCTTT. Its protein product is CASSLEIRTGPRGAFF.

In this sample, this clone turned up once. This rearrangement joins TRBV9 to TRBJ2-7, with 9 nucleotides matching TRBD1. This CDR3 has 14 residues. V shed 3 bases and J 2 bases; nucleotides not matched to a gene: 3. The germline V gene has CDR1 SGDLS and CDR2 YYNGEE. The CDR3 spells CASSAGQGTYEQYF. In nucleotides, the CDR3 is TGTGCCAGCAGCGCTGGACAGGGGACCTACGAGCAGTACTTC.

The V and J genes are TRBV9 and TRBJ2-7, with D possibly matching TRBD2 (6 bases). There are 13 residues in the CDR3. Looked up from germline, CDR1 is SGDLS and CDR2 is YYNGEE. Trimming left V 3 bases short and J 2 bases short, with 9 bases between. For the CDR3, the DNA is TGTGCCAGCAGCGGGGGACTGACCTACGAGCAGTACTTC. Translation: CASSGGLTYEQYF.

The V gene is TRBV19, the J gene TRBJ1-1, with D possibly being TRBD1 (6 bases). Germline loops: CDR1 LNHDA, CDR2 SQIVND (reference sequence). The CDR3 contains 13 residues. With 3 bases removed from V and 4 bases from J, the gap between germline ends came to 9 bases. The CDR3 DNA is TGTGCCAGTAGTATGGCGACAGGCACTGAAGCTTTCTTT. Amino acid sequence: CASSMATGTEAFF.

V gene TRBV7-9 combines with J gene TRBJ2-2, with D possibly being TRBD1 (5 bases). The CDR3 extends over 13 amino acids. Germline CDR1 reads SEHNR; CDR2 reads FQNEAQ (reference sequence). The V end lost 2 bases, the J end lost 5 bases, and 6 bases lay between the germline ends. CDR3 DNA sequence: TGTGCCAGCAGCTTAAAGGGGACCGGGGAGCTGTTTTTT. Its protein is CASSLKGTGELFF.

The chain links TRBV4-1 to TRBJ2-1, with TRBD1 matching over 8 bases. Germline trimming cut 4 bases from V and 4 bases from J; bases unmatched to any gene: 6. Germline V gene sequence: CDR1 MGHRA, CDR2 YSYEKL. This CDR3 has 15 residues. CDR3 in amino acids: CASSLEGQVYNEQFF. The CDR3 DNA reads as TGCGCCAGCAGCCTAGAGGGACAGGTTTACAATGAGCAGTTCTTC.

J is TRBJ2-2 and V is TRBV11-1; D may be TRBD1 or TRBD2 (6 bases each). Trimming removed 5 bases from V and 5 bases from J, with 15 bases in between. The CDR3 sequence is 15 residues long. The germline V gene has CDR1 SGHAT and CDR2 FQDESV (reference sequence). The CDR3 region is CASSPMWGATGELFF. The DNA of the CDR3 is TGTGCCAGCAGCCCGATGTGGGGGGCGACCGGGGAGCTGTTTTTT.